This TCR beta chain came from a study of tumor-infiltrating lymphocytes in oesophageal squamous cell carcinoma. V gave up 1 base and J gave up 13 bases; unmatched junction bases: 8. This CDR3 is built from 14 residues. CDR1 is SGHVS, CDR2 FNYEAQ, per germline. One entry per CDR3 protein results from TCRdb running MiXCR on the PCR reads. The sample contains almost 20,000 distinct CDR3 sequences, less than 50% of which appear only once. V and J are TRBV7-6 and TRBJ2-1, with 9 bases lining up with TRBD1. The sequenced material came from blood. The sequence derives from a male donor with esophageal squamous cell carcinoma. Here the CDR3 reads CASSLGTGAETQFF. In nucleotides, the CDR3 is TGTGCCAGCAGCTTAGGGACAGGGGCAGAGACCCAGTTCTTC.